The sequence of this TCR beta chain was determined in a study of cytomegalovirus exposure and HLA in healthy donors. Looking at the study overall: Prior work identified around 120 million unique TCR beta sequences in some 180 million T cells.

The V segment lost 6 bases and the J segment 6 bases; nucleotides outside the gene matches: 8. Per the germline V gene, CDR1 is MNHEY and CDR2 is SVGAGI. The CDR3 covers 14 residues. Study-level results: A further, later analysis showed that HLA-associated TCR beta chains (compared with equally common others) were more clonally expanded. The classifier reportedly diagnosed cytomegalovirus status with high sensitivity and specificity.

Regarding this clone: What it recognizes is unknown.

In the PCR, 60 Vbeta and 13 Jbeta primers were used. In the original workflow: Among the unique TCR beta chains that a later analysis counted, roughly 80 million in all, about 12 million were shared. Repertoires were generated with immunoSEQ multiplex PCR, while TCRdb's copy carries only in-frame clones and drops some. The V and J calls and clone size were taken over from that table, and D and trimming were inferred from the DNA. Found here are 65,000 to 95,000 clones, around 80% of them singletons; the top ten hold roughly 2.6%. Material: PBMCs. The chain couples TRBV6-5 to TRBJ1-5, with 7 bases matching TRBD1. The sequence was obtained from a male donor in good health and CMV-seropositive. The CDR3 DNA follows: TGTGCCAGCAGCCGGTCTACAGGGGCTCAGCCCCAGCATTTT. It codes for CASSRSTGAQPQHF.